This entry features one T cell receptor (beta chain) sequence. What it recognizes is unknown. The data derive from a study of cytomegalovirus exposure and HLA in healthy donors. Study summary: As released early, the data held about 85 million unique TCRs from HLA-typed donors. Notes on the study in general: The authors excluded some V segments, including TRBV6-2 and TRBV6-3, as indistinguishable. Many donors carried some public TCRs, although rarity characterized most TCR sequences.

V shed 2 bases, J shed 7 bases, and the junction held 4 bases outside the gene matches. The germline gives CDR1 SGHDT, CDR2 YYEEEE. The CDR3 is made up of 15 amino acids. PCR involved 60 Vbeta and 13 Jbeta primers. Libraries were prepared by immunoSEQ multiplex PCR; TCRdb keeps only in-frame clonotypes and omits some of them. Its table lists just under 65,000 clones. This receptor was obtained from a boy aged 5-17 years in good health and CMV-seronegative. The chain has TRBV5-6 and TRBJ1-5, with 12 nucleotides matching TRBD1. Sequencing was done on a sample of PBMCs. The DNA for the CDR3 is TGTGCCAGCAGCTTTGGGACAGGGGGCGCACAGCCCCAGCATTTT. This gives the protein CASSFGTGGAQPQHF.